A selection of T cell receptor beta chains follows, all from one sample in a study of T cells in Graves' hyperthyroidism and ophthalmopathy. One entry per CDR3 protein results from TCRdb running MiXCR on the multiplex PCR reads. This repertoire shows some 620,000 distinct CDR3 sequences, 16% found once; its top ten account for 3.5% to 4%. The source material was blood. The receptor source for this set is a woman in her 30s with Graves' hyperthyroidism. Each CDR3 is given without its conserved first and last residue.

CDR3	V	J
ASSSPRNEQF	TRBV9	TRBJ2-1
ASSVMAMSTEAF	TRBV9	TRBJ1-1
ASSFRGHRMETQY	TRBV28	TRBJ2-5
ASSFGLRPQH	TRBV28	TRBJ1-5
ASTRWGFGGPTQETQY	TRBV11-2	TRBJ2-5
SVDSGGTDTEAF	TRBV29-1	TRBJ1-1
ASSIYRETQY	TRBV7-2	TRBJ2-5
ASSYSSASDTQY	TRBV6-2/TRBV6-3	TRBJ2-3
SVDTTGGHGELF	TRBV29-1	TRBJ2-2
ASSLSASGTSTDTQY	TRBV28	TRBJ2-3
ARSGVGELF	TRBV2	TRBJ2-2
ASSIKTGYQETQY	TRBV11-3	TRBJ2-5
SVRSGTDNEQF	TRBV29-1	TRBJ2-1